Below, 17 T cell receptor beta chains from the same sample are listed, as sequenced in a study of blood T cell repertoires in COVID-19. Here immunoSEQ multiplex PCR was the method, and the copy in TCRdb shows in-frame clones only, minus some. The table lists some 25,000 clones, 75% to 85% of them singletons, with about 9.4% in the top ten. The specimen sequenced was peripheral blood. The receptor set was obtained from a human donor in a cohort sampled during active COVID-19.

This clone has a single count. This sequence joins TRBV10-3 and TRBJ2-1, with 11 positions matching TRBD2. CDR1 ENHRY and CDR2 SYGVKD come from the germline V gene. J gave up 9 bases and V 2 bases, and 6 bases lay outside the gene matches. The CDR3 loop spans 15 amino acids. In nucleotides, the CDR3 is TGTGCCATCAGTGAGGAACTAGCGGGAGTTGTTGAGCAGTTCTTC. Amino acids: CAISEELAGVVEQFF.

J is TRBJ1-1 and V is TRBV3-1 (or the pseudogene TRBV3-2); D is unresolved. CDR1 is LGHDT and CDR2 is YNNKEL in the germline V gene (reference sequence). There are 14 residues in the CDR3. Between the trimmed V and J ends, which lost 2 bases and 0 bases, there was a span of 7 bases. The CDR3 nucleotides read TGTGCCAGCAGCCAATACGGGGTGAACACTGAAGCTTTCTTT. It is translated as CASSQYGVNTEAFF.

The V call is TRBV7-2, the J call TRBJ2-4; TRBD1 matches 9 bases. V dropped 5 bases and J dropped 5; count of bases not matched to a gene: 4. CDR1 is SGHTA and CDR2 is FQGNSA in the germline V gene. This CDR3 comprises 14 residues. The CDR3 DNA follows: TGTGCCAGCAGCCCTCGGACAGGGGAAAACATTCAGTACTTC. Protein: CASSPRTGENIQYF.

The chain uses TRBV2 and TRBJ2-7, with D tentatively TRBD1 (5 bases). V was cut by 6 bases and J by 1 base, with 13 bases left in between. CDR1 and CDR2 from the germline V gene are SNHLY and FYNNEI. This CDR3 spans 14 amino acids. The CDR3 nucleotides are TGTGCCAGCAGGGGGCTGGACAAGTCCTACGAGCAGTACTTC. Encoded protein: CASRGLDKSYEQYF.

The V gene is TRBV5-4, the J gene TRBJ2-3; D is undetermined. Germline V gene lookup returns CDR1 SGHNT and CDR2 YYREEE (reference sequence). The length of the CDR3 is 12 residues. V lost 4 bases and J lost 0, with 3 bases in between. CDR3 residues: CASSLSTDTQYF. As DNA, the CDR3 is TGTGCCAGCAGCCTAAGCACAGATACGCAGTATTTT.

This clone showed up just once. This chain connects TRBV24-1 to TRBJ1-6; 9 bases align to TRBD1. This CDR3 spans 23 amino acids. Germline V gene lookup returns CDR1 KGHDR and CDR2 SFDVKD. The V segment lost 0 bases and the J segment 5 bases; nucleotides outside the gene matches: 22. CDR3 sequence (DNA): TGTGCCACCAGTGATTTGGGGGTTGGGACCGGGACAGGGAATTTGACAGATAATTCACCCCTCCACTTT. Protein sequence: CATSDLGVGTGTGNLTDNSPLHF.

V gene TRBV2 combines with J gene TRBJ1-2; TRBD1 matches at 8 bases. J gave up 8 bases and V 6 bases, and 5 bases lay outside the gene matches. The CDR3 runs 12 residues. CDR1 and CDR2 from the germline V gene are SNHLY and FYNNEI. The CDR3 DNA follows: TGTGCCAGCAGGGGGACAGGAGGGGGCTACACCTTC. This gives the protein CASRGTGGGYTF. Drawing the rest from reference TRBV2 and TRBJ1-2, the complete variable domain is EPEVTQTPSHQVTQMGQEVILRCVPISNHLYFYWYRQILGQKVEFLVSFYNNEISEKSEIFDDQFSVERPDGSNFTLKIRSTKLEDSAMYFCASRGTGGGYTFGSGTRLTVV.

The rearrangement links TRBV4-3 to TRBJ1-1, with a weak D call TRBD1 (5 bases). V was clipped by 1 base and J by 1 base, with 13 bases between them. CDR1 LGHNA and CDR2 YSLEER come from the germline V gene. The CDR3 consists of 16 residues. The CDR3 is CASSQGGGRENTEAFF. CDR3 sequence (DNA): TGCGCCAGCAGCCAAGGGGGGGGACGTGAGAACACTGAAGCTTTCTTT.

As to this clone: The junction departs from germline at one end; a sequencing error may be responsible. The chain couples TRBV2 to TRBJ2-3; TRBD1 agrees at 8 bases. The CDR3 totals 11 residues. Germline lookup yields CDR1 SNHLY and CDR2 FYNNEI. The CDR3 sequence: CASKEEQQGVF. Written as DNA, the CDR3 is TGTGCCAGCAAAGAGGAGCAACAGGGGGTTTTT.

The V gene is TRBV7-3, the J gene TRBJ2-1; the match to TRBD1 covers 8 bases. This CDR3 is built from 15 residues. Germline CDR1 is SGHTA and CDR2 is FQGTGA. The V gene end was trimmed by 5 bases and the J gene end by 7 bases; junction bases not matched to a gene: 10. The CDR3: CASSPTSGTGNEQFF. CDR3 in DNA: TGTGCCAGCAGCCCCACCTCCGGGACAGGAAATGAGCAGTTCTTC.

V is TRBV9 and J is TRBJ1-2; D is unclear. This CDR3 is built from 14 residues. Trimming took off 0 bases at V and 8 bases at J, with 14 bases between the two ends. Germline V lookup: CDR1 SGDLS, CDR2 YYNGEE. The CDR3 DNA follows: TGTGCCAGCAGCGTAGCTGGGGAGCCTGGGGGCTACACCTTC. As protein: CASSVAGEPGGYTF.

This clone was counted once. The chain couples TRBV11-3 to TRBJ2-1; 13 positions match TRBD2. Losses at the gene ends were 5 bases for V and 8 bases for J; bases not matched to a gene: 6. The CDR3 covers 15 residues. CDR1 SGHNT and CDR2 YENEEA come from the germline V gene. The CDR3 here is CASSPLAGGPDEQFF. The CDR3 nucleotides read TGTGCCAGCAGCCCACTAGCGGGAGGGCCCGATGAGCAGTTCTTC.

CDR3 in amino acids: CASRDVGRGLGYTF. The CDR3 DNA is TGTGCCAGCAGGGACGTCGGAAGGGGTTTGGGCTACACCTTC. This chain joins TRBV27 and TRBJ1-2, with D maybe TRBD1 (5 bases). V was cut by 6 bases and J by 8 bases, with 19 bases left in between. The germline gives CDR1 MNHEY, CDR2 SMNVEV (reference sequence). CDR3 size: 14 residues.

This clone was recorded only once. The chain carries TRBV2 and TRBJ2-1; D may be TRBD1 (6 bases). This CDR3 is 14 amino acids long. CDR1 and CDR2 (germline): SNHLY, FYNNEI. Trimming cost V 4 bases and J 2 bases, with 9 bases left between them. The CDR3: CASSVRGTYNEQFF. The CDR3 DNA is TGTGCCAGCAGTGTTAGGGGGACCTACAATGAGCAGTTCTTC.

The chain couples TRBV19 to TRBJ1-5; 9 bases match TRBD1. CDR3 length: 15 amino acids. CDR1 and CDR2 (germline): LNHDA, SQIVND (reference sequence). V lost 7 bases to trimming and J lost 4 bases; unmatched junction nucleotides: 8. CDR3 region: CASNNGQGLNQPQHF. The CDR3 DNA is TGTGCCAGTAACAATGGACAGGGGCTAAATCAGCCCCAGCATTTT.

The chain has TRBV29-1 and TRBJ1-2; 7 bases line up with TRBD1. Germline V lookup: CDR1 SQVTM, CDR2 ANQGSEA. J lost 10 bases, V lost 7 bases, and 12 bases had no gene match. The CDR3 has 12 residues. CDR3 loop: CSERLTGEVYTF. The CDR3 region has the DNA TGCAGCGAACGGTTAACAGGGGAGGTCTACACCTTC.

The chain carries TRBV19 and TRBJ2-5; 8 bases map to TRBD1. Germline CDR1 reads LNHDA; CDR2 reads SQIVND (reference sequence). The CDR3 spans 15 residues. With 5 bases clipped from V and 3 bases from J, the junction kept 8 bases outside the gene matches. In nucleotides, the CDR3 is TGTGCCAGTAGTGCCACCTCGGACAGGGAAGAGACCCAGTACTTC. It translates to CASSATSDREETQYF.